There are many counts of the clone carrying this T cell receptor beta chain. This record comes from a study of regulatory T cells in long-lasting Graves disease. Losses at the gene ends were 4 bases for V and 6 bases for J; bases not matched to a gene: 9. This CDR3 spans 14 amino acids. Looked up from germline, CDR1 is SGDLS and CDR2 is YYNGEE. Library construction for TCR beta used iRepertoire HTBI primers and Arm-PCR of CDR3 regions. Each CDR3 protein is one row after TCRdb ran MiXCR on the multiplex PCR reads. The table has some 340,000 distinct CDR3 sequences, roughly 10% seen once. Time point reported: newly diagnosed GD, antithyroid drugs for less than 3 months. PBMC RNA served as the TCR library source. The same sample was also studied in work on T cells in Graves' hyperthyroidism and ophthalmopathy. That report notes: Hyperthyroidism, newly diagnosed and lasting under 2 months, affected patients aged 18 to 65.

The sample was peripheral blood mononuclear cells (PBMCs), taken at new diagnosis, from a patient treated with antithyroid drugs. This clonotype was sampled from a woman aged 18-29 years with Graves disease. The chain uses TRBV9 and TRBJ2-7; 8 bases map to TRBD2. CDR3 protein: CASSTGTSHSEQYF. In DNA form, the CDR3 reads TGTGCCAGCAGCACGGGGACTAGTCATTCCGAGCAGTACTTC.